This passage covers 21 T cell receptor beta chains from one sample sequenced in a study of T-cell memory formation after mild COVID-19. TCRdb analysed the 5' RACE reads with MiXCR anew, one entry per CDR3 protein. There are more than 100,000 distinct CDR3 sequences in the sample; approximately 15% occur only once, and approximately 5% lies in the top ten. The sequencing sample was made of PBMCs or a T cell subset sorted from them (not recorded which). The receptor source for this set is a man between 18 and 29 years old who had mild COVID-19 (a few samples of this study predate the infection). Cell type and time point are not known.

This clonotype was detected many times. The chain has TRBV6-5 and TRBJ2-3; D gene ambiguous. The germline gives CDR1 MNHEY, CDR2 SVGAGI. Between the trimmed V and J ends, which lost 7 bases and 5 bases, there was a span of 10 bases. This CDR3 comprises 12 residues. The chain's CDR3 is CASTDEKDTQYF. The CDR3 DNA reads as TGTGCCAGCACTGATGAAAAAGATACGCAGTATTTT.

This clonotype was observed many times. The chain is built from TRBV20-1 and TRBJ2-1; 9 bases map to TRBD2. This CDR3 is 17 amino acids long. Germline V CDR1 and CDR2: DFQATT, SNEGSKA (reference sequence). V lost 3 bases, J lost 5 bases, and 14 bases stayed unmatched. CDR3 DNA: TGCAGTGCTAGGGCCTCAGCGGGGGGTTCCCGGGACAATGAGCAGTTCTTC. Amino acid sequence: CSARASAGGSRDNEQFF.

The J gene is TRBJ2-6, the V gene TRBV14, with D unclear. Germline assignment: CDR1 SGHDN and CDR2 FVKESK. V gave up 2 bases and J gave up 6 bases, with 2 bases separating them. There are 12 residues in the CDR3. CDR3 loop: CASSQSANVLTF. CDR3 bases: TGTGCCAGCAGCCAATCGGCCAACGTCCTGACTTTC.

CDR3 sequence: CASSQAVGSTTDTQYF. The CDR3 coding sequence is TGCGCCAGCAGCCAAGCAGTGGGGAGTACCACAGATACGCAGTATTTT. The V and J genes are TRBV4-1 and TRBJ2-3; D is perhaps TRBD2 (5 bases). The V end lost 1 base, the J end lost 2 bases, and 13 bases lay between the germline ends. Per the germline V gene, CDR1 is MGHRA and CDR2 is YSYEKL. The CDR3 has 16 amino acids.

This clonotype has just a few counts. The genes are TRBV5-1 and TRBJ2-5, with 11 positions matching TRBD2. V shed 2 bases and J 5 bases; nucleotides not matched to a gene: 8. The CDR3 has 16 amino acids. The germline gives CDR1 SGHRS, CDR2 YFSETQ. CDR3 coding DNA: TGCGCCAGCAGCTTCGGGACTAGCGGTGAGGGGGAGACCCAGTACTTC. Amino acid sequence: CASSFGTSGEGETQYF.

This clonotype occurred many times. Mismatch with germline at one junction end may stem from a read error. The chain is built from TRBV7-7 and TRBJ2-3; perhaps TRBD2 as D (6 bases). CDR1 and CDR2 from the germline V gene are SSHAT and FNYEAQ (reference sequence). This CDR3 is 14 amino acids long. In DNA form, the CDR3 reads TGTGCTAGCAGCTCGGCCACTAGCAAAGATACGCAGTATTTT. Translating it yields CASSSATSKDTQYF.

In its sample, this clonotype was seen a few times. The genes are TRBV3-1 and TRBJ2-2; D remains ambiguous. In germline, CDR1 is LGHDT, CDR2 YNNKEL (reference sequence). The V end was cut by 4 bases, the J end by 6 bases, with 12 bases between. The CDR3 runs 14 residues. The DNA of the CDR3 is TGTGCCAGCAGCCTAACCCTCGCTGCCGGGGAGCTGTTTTTT. Translating gives CASSLTLAAGELFF.

This clonotype was picked up a small number of times. The chain employs TRBV7-2 and TRBJ1-5; D gene uncertain. Germline CDR1 SGHTA, CDR2 FQGNSA. V lost 1 base, J lost 2 bases, and 9 bases lay in between. This CDR3 is 15 amino acids long. In DNA form, the CDR3 reads TGTGCCAGCAGCTTAGAAGGGAGGGGCAATCAGCCCCAGCATTTT. Translation: CASSLEGRGNQPQHF.

The CDR3 DNA follows: TGCGCCAGCAGCCAAGAGTATACGGGACGTACCCAAGAGACCCAGTACTTC. As protein: CASSQEYTGRTQETQYF. The chain has TRBV4-3 and TRBJ2-5; tentatively, D is TRBD1 or TRBD2 (5 bases each). Germline values: CDR1 LGHNA, CDR2 YSLEER. Trimming pared 0 bases from V and 1 base from J, leaving 15 bases between. CDR3 length: 17 amino acids.

J is TRBJ2-5 and V is TRBV24-1; D unresolved. This CDR3 is 16 amino acids long. Between the trimmed V and J ends, which lost 0 bases and 2 bases, there was a span of 12 bases. The germline CDR1 and CDR2 sequences are KGHDR and SFDVKD. The CDR3 region has the DNA TGTGCCACCAGTGATTTGCATGGCAGCAGACAAGAGACCCAGTACTTC. Translated, it gives CATSDLHGSRQETQYF.

The chain employs TRBV6-2 or TRBV6-3 and TRBJ2-5, with no clear D. The V end was cut by 5 bases, the J end by 1 base, with 5 bases between. Germline assignment: CDR1 MNHEY and CDR2 SVGEGT. The CDR3 loop spans 12 amino acids. The DNA of the CDR3 is TGTGCCAGCAGTCCTCCCCAAGAGACCCAGTACTTC. It codes for CASSPPQETQYF.

The chain employs TRBV28 and TRBJ1-4; D gene unclear. CDR3 length: 13 residues. Trimming removed 5 bases from V and 3 bases from J, with 7 bases in between. Germline values: CDR1 MDHEN, CDR2 SYDVKM. The CDR3 bases are TGTGCCAGCAGTGAAATGGCTAATGAAAAACTGTTTTTT. Its protein product is CASSEMANEKLFF.

The rearrangement links TRBV4-3 to TRBJ2-1; TRBD2 matches at 12 bases. The CDR3 has 14 amino acids. The germline V gene encodes CDR1 LGHNA and CDR2 YSLEER. The V segment lost 0 bases and the J segment 14 bases; nucleotides outside the gene matches: 5. The CDR3 reads CASSQDQTSGSKFF. CDR3 nucleotide sequence: TGCGCCAGCAGCCAAGATCAGACTAGCGGGAGTAAGTTCTTC.

A few counts support this clonotype. The V and J genes are TRBV7-2 and TRBJ1-5; D is perhaps TRBD1 (6 bases). The ends were cut back, 5 bases at V and 1 base at J, with 9 bases in the middle. Germline-derived CDR1 and CDR2 are SGHTA and FQGNSA. CDR3 size: 14 residues. This CDR3 is CASSPDRSNQPQHF. The CDR3 coding sequence is TGTGCCAGCAGCCCCGACAGGAGCAATCAGCCCCAGCATTTT.

This clonotype was counted many times. The chain has TRBV12-3 or TRBV12-4 and TRBJ1-6, with D maybe TRBD1 (6 bases). The CDR3 length is 18 residues. The V gene lost 1 base and the J gene lost 8 bases, with 21 bases spanning the gap. CDR3 amino acids: CASSLEQGIGALDSPLHF. CDR3 DNA sequence: TGTGCCAGCAGTTTAGAACAGGGCATTGGCGCATTGGATTCACCCCTCCACTTT.

This clonotype was counted a few times. The V gene is TRBV5-1, the J gene TRBJ2-3, with a possible D match to TRBD1 (5 bases). V was pared by 1 base and J by 5 bases, with 17 bases between. From germline, CDR1 is SGHRS and CDR2 YFSETQ. This CDR3 is built from 16 residues. The chain's CDR3 is CASSLPTDPRVDTQYF. The CDR3, as DNA: TGCGCCAGCAGCTTGCCGACAGACCCACGGGTAGATACGCAGTATTTT.

The gene calls are TRBV30 and TRBJ1-2; D is unresolved. The V and J ends lost 6 bases and 2 bases respectively, with 16 bases between them. This CDR3 is built from 14 residues. Germline V lookup: CDR1 GTSNPN, CDR2 SVGIG (reference sequence). Here the CDR3 reads CACPPRGANYGYTF. In DNA form, the CDR3 reads TGTGCCTGCCCGCCCCGGGGAGCAAACTATGGCTACACCTTC. The variable domain in full, with the rest retrieved from reference TRBV30 and TRBJ1-2, is SQTIHQWPATLVQPVGSPLSLECTVEGTSNPNLYWYRQAAGRGLQLLFYSVGIGQISSEVPQNLSASRPQDRQFILSSKKLLLSDSGFYLCACPPRGANYGYTFGSGTRLTVV.

The V call is TRBV10-2, the J call TRBJ2-3; 8 nucleotides agree with TRBD2. The V segment lost 10 bases and the J segment 2 bases; nucleotides outside the gene matches: 8. Germline V gives CDR1 WSHSY, CDR2 SAAADI. CDR3 size: 14 residues. The CDR3, as DNA: TGCGCCACCTTAGCGGGGTGGAACACAGATACGCAGTATTTT. Amino acid sequence: CATLAGWNTDTQYF.

Concerning this clonotype: The conserved phenylalanine or tryptophan normally closing the CDR3 is absent here, so this likely arose from a read error. This chain links TRBV10-3 with TRBJ1-2; no firm D call. The CDR3 sequence is 16 residues long. Germline-derived CDR1 and CDR2 are ENHRY and SYGVKD. CDR3 sequence reads: CAISESPGGWRYGYTL. The CDR3 bases are TGTGCAATCAGTGAGTCGCCAGGAGGCTGGAGGTATGGCTACACCTTA.

This clonotype was counted only a few times. The genes are TRBV10-3 and TRBJ1-1; 7 bases align to TRBD1. J was trimmed by 10 bases and V by 3 bases; bases with no gene match: 11. The CDR3 is 14 amino acids. Germline CDR1 is ENHRY and CDR2 is SYGVKD. CDR3: CAISDPLMTGIAFF. The CDR3 DNA reads as TGTGCCATCAGTGACCCGTTGATGACAGGGATAGCTTTCTTT.

This clonotype was counted only a few times. The chain links TRBV7-2 to TRBJ2-2; the match to TRBD2 covers 8 bases. CDR1 is SGHTA, CDR2 FQGNSA, per germline. The CDR3 consists of 15 residues. The V and J ends lost 6 bases and 5 bases, in that order; junction bases with no gene match: 8. The CDR3 DNA reads as TGTGCCAGCAGACAACCGGGGGGGCGAACCGGGGAGCTGTTTTTT. It codes for CASRQPGGRTGELFF.